This TCR beta chain was recorded in a study of beta chain features in type 1 diabetes. Overall study findings and caveats: Moderate but significant shortening of TCRB CDR3s was recorded in all four CD4+ subsets from Type 1 diabetes patients.

This clone was seen more than once but under ten times. Its antigen is not known. cDNA synthesis used the whole RNA isolate, giving expressed TCRB sequences. TCRdb's table, derived via immunoSEQ multiplex PCR, lists solely in-frame clones and lacks some. The sample yields hundreds of thousands of clones, about an eighth seen once. Material for sequencing was naive CD4+ T cells from blood. This clonotype was obtained from a man aged 18 to 29 with type 1 diabetes.

The CDR3 protein is CASSPGTGELFF. As DNA, the CDR3 is TGCGCCAGCAGCCCCGGTACCGGGGAGCTGTTTTTT. The chain combines TRBV5-1 with TRBJ2-2; D is undetermined. The CDR3 consists of 12 residues. The ends were cut back, 4 bases at V and 5 bases at J, with 6 bases in the middle. Germline V CDR1 and CDR2: SGHRS, YFSETQ.